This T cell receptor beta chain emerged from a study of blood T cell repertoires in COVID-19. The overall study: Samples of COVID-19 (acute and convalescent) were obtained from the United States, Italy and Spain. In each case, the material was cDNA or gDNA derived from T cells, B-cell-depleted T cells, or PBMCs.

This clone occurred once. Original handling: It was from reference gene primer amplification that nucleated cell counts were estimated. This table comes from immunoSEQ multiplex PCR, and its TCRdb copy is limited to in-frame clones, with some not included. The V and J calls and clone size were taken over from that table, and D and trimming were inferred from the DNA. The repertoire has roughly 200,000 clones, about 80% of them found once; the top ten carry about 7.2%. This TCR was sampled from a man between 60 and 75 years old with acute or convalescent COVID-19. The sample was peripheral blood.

The CDR3 region is CASSQVRAYTGELFF. The CDR3 region has the DNA TGTGCCAGCAGCCAAGTTCGAGCTTACACCGGGGAGCTGTTTTTT. The chain carries TRBV3-1 (or the pseudogene TRBV3-2) and TRBJ2-2; D ambiguous. The V gene's germline CDR1 is LGHDT and CDR2 YNNKEL (reference sequence). The CDR3 totals 15 residues. V was clipped by 1 base and J by 3 bases, with 9 bases between them.